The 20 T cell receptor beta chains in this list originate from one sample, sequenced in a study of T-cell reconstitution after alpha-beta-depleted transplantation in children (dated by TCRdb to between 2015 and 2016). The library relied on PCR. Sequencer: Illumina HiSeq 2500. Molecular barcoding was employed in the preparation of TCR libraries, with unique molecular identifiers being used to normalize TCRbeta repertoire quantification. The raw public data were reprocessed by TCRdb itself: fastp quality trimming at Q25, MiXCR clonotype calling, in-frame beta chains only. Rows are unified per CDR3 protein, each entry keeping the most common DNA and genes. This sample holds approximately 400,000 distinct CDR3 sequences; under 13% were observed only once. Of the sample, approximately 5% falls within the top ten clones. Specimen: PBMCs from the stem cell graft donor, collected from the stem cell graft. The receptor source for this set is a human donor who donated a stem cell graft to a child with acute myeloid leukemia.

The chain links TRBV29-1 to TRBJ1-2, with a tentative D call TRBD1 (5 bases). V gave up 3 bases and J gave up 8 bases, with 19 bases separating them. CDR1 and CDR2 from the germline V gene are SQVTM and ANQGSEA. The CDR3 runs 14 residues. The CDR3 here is CSVDMGQGGEGYTF. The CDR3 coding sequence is TGCAGCGTTGATATGGGGCAGGGAGGAGAGGGCTACACCTTC.

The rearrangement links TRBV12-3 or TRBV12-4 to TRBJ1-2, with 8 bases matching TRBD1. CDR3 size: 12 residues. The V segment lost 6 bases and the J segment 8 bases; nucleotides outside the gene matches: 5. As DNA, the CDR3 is TGTGCCAGCAGGGGGACAGGTTCAGGCTACACCTTC. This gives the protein CASRGTGSGYTF.

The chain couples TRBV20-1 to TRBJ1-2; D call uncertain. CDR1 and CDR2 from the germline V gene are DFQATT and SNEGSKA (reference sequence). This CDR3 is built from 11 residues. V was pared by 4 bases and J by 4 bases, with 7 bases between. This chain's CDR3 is CSAKLVYGYTF. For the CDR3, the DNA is TGCAGTGCTAAGCTGGTCTATGGCTACACCTTC.

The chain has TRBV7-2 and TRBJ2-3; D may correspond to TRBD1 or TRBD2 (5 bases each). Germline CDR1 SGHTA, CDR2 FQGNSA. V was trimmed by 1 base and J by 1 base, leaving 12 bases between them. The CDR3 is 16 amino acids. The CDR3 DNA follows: TGTGCCAGCAGCTTAGGGCTGGGACGACGCACAGATACGCAGTATTTT. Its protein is CASSLGLGRRTDTQYF.

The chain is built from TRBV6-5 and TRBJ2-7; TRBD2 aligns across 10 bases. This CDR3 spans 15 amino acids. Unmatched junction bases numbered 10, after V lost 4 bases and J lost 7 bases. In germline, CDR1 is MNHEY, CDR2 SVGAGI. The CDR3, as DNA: TGTGCCAGCAGTTCTTCTAGCGGGAGTTCTTATGAGCAGTACTTC. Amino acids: CASSSSSGSSYEQYF.

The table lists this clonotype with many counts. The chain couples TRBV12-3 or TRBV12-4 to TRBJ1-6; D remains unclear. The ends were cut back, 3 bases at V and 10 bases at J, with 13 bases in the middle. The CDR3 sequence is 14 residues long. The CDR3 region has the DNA TGTGCCAGCAGTTTTTCCCAGAACGGGTCACCCCTCCACTTT. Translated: CASSFSQNGSPLHF.

Written as DNA, the CDR3 is TGTGCCAGCAGCCCGGGACAGAATAATTCACCCCTCCACTTT. This sequence encodes CASSPGQNNSPLHF. J is TRBJ1-6 and V is TRBV6-2 or TRBV6-3; 7 positions agree with TRBD1. This CDR3 has 14 residues. J was trimmed by 5 bases and V by 6 bases; bases with no gene match: 4. Germline values: CDR1 MNHEY, CDR2 SVGEGT.

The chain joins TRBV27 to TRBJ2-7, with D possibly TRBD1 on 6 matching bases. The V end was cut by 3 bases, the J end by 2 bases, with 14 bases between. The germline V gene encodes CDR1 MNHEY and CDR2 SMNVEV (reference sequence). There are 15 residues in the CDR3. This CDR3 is CASSLDAGTTYEQYF. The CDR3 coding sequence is TGTGCCAGCAGTTTGGACGCCGGGACAACCTACGAGCAGTACTTC.

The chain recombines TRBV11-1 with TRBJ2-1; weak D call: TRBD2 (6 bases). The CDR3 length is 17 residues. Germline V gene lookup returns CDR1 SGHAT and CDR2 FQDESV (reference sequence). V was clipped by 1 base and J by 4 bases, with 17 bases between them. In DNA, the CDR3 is TGTGCCAGCAGCTTAGGTTCTAGCGCCCAACGTTACAATGAGCAGTTCTTC. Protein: CASSLGSSAQRYNEQFF.

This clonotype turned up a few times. CDR3 sequence: CSAPSSGGVDEQFF. Written as DNA, the CDR3 is TGCAGTGCTCCTTCTAGCGGGGGAGTCGATGAGCAGTTCTTC. This chain uses TRBV20-1 with TRBJ2-1; 10 bases are shared with TRBD2. The CDR3 length is 14 residues. The V gene end was trimmed by 5 bases and the J gene end by 8 bases; junction bases not matched to a gene: 9. The germline CDR1 and CDR2 sequences are DFQATT and SNEGSKA (reference sequence).

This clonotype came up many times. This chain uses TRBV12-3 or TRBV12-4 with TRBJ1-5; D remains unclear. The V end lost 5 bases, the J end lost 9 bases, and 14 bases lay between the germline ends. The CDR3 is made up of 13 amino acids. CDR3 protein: CASSPGRARPQHF. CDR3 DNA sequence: TGTGCCAGCAGTCCCGGGCGCGCGCGGCCCCAGCATTTT.

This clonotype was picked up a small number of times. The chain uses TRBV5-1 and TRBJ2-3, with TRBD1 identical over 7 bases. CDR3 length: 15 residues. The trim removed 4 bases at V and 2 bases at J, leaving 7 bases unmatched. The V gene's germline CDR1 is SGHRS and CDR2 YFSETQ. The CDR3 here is CASSAGQVNTDTQYF. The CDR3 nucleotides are TGCGCCAGCAGCGCTGGACAGGTTAACACAGATACGCAGTATTTT.

For the CDR3, the DNA is TGCAGCGTTGAAGACAGGAACTCTGGAAACACCATATATTTT. This gives the protein CSVEDRNSGNTIYF. The chain carries TRBV29-1 and TRBJ1-3; no clear D. V gave up 0 bases and J gave up 0 bases, with 6 bases separating them. The CDR3 contains 14 residues. CDR1 is SQVTM and CDR2 is ANQGSEA in the germline V gene. Filled out from reference TRBV29-1 and TRBJ1-3, the complete variable domain reads SAVISQKPSRDICQRGTSLTIQCQVDSQVTMMFWYRQQPGQSLTLIATANQGSEATYESGFVIDKFPISRPNLTFSTLTVSNMSPEDSSIYLCSVEDRNSGNTIYFGEGSWLTVV.

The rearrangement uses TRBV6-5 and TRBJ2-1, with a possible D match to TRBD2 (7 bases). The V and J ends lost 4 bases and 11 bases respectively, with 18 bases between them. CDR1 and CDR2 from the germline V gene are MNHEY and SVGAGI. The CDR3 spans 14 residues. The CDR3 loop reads CASSWGGGAYKQFF. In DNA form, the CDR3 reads TGTGCCAGCAGTTGGGGTGGGGGGGCCTATAAGCAGTTCTTC.

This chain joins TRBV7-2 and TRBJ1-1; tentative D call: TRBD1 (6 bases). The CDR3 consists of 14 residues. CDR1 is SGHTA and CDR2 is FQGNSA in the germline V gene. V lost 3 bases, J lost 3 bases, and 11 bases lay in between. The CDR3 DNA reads TGTGCCAGCAGCTTCGACAGGCTCTACACTGAAGCTTTCTTT. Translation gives CASSFDRLYTEAFF.

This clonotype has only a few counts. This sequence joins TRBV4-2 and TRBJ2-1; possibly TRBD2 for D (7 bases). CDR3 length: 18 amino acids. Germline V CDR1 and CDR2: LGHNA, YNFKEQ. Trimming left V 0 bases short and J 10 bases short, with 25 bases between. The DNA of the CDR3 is TGTGCCAGCAGCCAAGAGGCCGTGATGGGGGGGGCGGATCGGGAGCAGTTCTTC. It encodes CASSQEAVMGGADREQFF.

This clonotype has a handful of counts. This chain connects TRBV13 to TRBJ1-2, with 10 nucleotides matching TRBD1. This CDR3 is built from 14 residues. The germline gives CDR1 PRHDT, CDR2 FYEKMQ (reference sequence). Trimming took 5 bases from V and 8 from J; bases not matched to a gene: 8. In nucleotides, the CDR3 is TGTGCCAGCAGCGCGTGGGACAGGGGTTTAGGCTACACCTTC. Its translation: CASSAWDRGLGYTF. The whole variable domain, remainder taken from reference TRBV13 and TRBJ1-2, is AAGVIQSPRHLIKEKRETATLKCYPIPRHDTVYWYQQGPGQDPQFLISFYEKMQSDKGSIPDRFSAQQFSDYHSELNMSSLELGDSALYFCASSAWDRGLGYTFGSGTRLTVV.

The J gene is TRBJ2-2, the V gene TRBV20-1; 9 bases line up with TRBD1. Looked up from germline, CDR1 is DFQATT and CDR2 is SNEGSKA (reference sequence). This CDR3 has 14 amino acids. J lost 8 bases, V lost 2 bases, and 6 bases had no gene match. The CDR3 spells CSARRWTGAGELFF. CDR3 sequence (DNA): TGCAGTGCTAGAAGGTGGACAGGGGCAGGGGAGCTGTTTTTT.

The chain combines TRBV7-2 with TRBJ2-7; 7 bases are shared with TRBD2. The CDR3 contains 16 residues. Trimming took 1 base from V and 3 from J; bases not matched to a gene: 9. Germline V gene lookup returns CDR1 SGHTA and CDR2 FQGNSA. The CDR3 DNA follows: TGTGCCAGCAGCTTAGAGGTCCAGGGAGGGTACTACGAGCAGTACTTC. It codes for CASSLEVQGGYYEQYF. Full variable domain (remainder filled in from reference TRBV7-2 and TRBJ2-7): GAGVSQSPSNKVTEKGKDVELRCDPISGHTALYWYRQSLGQGLEFLIYFQGNSAPDKSGLPSDRFSAERTGGSVSTLTIQRTQQEDSAVYLCASSLEVQGGYYEQYFGPGTRLTVT.

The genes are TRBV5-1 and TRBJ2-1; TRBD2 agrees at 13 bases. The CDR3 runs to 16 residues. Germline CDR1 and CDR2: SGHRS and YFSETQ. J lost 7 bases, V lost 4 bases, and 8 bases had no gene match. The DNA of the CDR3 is TGCGCCAGCAGCCGAACTAGCGGGAGGGCCCTGAATGAGCAGTTCTTC. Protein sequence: CASSRTSGRALNEQFF.